Each of the 8 T cell receptor beta chains below was sequenced from the same sample in a study of T-cell memory formation after mild COVID-19. MiXCR was run by TCRdb on the 5' RACE reads, yielding one entry per CDR3 protein. The sample holds hundreds of thousands of distinct CDR3 sequences, roughly 25% seen once. The specimen was PBMCs or a T cell subset sorted from them (not recorded which). The source of these receptors is an adult woman who had mild COVID-19 (a few samples of this study predate the infection). Cell type and time point are not known.

This clonotype appeared a few times. The chain employs TRBV4-3 and TRBJ2-1; no definite D call. With 0 bases removed from V and 15 bases from J, the gap between germline ends came to 15 bases. The CDR3 has 13 residues. Germline loops: CDR1 LGHNA, CDR2 YSLEER. The CDR3 DNA reads as TGCGCCAGCAGCCAAGATCGAACGGTTCACCTGTTCTTC. This sequence encodes CASSQDRTVHLFF.

The sample holds a few counts of this clonotype. This chain links TRBV9 with TRBJ2-3, with TRBD2 matching over 10 bases. J gave up 1 base and V 6 bases, and 8 bases lay outside the gene matches. Germline CDR1 and CDR2: SGDLS and YYNGEE. The CDR3 runs to 16 residues. The CDR3: CASTLGSGGGTDTQYF. The CDR3 DNA is TGTGCCAGCACCCTTGGGAGCGGGGGGGGCACAGATACGCAGTATTTT. Based on the CDR3 plus reference TRBV9 and TRBJ2-3, the full variable domain is DSGVTQTPKHLITATGQRVTLRCSPRSGDLSVYWYQQSLDQGLQFLIQYYNGEERAKGNILERFSAQQFPDLHSELNLSSLELGDSALYFCASTLGSGGGTDTQYFGPGTRLTVL.

This clonotype was observed many times. The chain carries TRBV5-1 and TRBJ2-1; D remains unclear. This CDR3 has 11 residues. Germline V gene lookup returns CDR1 SGHRS and CDR2 YFSETQ. Trimming removed 1 base at V and 9 bases at J, with 5 bases between. CDR3: CASSLLGEQFF. As DNA, the CDR3 is TGCGCCAGCAGCTTGTTGGGTGAGCAGTTCTTC.

The genes are TRBV5-1 and TRBJ1-2; D perhaps matches TRBD1 (5 bases). The germline V and J ends were trimmed by 4 bases and 12 bases, with 22 bases remaining between them. Germline V CDR1 and CDR2: SGHRS, YFSETQ. The CDR3 has 14 residues. The CDR3 DNA sequence: TGCGCCAGCAGCCAAGCAGGGTCCTTTCCGGGGGACACCTTC. It specifies CASSQAGSFPGDTF.

This clonotype has more than one count but fewer than ten. The J gene is TRBJ2-2, the V gene TRBV24-1, with 12 bases that match TRBD2. This CDR3 has 16 residues. Trimming took 4 bases from V and 6 from J; bases not matched to a gene: 5. The germline gives CDR1 KGHDR, CDR2 SFDVKD. The CDR3 sequence: CATSDPSGRGPGELFF. The DNA of the CDR3 is TGTGCCACCAGTGACCCTAGCGGGAGGGGTCCCGGGGAGCTGTTTTTT.

This clonotype was picked up a small number of times. The rearrangement uses TRBV4-1 and TRBJ2-3; weak D call: TRBD2 (5 bases). Germline values: CDR1 MGHRA, CDR2 YSYEKL. The CDR3 is 17 amino acids. Trimming removed 4 bases from V and 1 base from J, with 18 bases in between. The CDR3: CASSRPQEASRTDTQYF. The CDR3 DNA follows: TGCGCCAGCAGCCGCCCCCAGGAGGCTAGCCGCACAGATACGCAGTATTTT.

This clonotype appeared a few times. The chain combines TRBV19 with TRBJ2-3, with 9 bases fitting TRBD2. The junction had 2 bases not matched to a gene; V was cut back by 3 bases and J by 1 base. Germline loops: CDR1 LNHDA, CDR2 SQIVND (reference sequence). The CDR3 spans 15 residues. The CDR3 DNA is TGTGCCAGTAGTATTAGACTAGCGGGCACAGATACGCAGTATTTT. Amino acids: CASSIRLAGTDTQYF.

This clonotype has just a few counts. This sequence joins TRBV21-1 and TRBJ2-5; the table's D call of TRBD1 was not tested on the DNA. TRBV21-1 is termed a pseudogene. This CDR3 region has 16 residues. In nucleotides, the CDR3 is TGTGCCAGCAGCAACCGGACAGGGGGCACTGAAGAGACCCAGTACTTC. This sequence encodes CASSNRTGGTEETQYF.